One sample yielded the 22 T cell receptor beta chains listed below, sequenced in a study of cytomegalovirus exposure and HLA in healthy donors. The PCR contained 60 Vbeta and 13 Jbeta primers. The repertoire was sequenced with immunoSEQ multiplex PCR; TCRdb's copy has only in-frame clones and lacks some. The profile shows about 200,000 clones, over 65% of them singletons. The sequencing sample was made of PBMCs. These receptors originate from a woman aged 25 to 39 in good health and CMV-seronegative.

The chain combines TRBV5-8 with TRBJ2-3; 7 bases are a match to TRBD1. The length of the CDR3 is 15 residues. V was clipped by 4 bases and J by 2 bases; unmatched bases: 7. Germline loops: CDR1 SGHTS, CDR2 YDEGEE. The CDR3 is CASSKGQTYTDTQYF. DNA for the CDR3: TGTGCCAGCAGCAAGGGACAGACCTACACAGATACGCAGTATTTT.

CDR3 region: CASSMIAGQSNQPQHF. CDR3 nucleotide sequence: TGTGCCAGTAGTATGATTGCCGGACAGAGCAATCAGCCCCAGCATTTT. The chain is built from TRBV19 and TRBJ1-5; D may be TRBD1 (6 bases). CDR3 size: 16 residues. V lost 3 bases and J lost 1, with 13 bases in between. Germline CDR1 LNHDA, CDR2 SQIVND (reference sequence).

This chain uses TRBV25-1 with TRBJ2-7; 8 nucleotides align to TRBD1. CDR1 is MGHDK and CDR2 is SYGVNS in the germline V gene. The CDR3 loop spans 13 amino acids. The trim removed 5 bases at V and 3 bases at J, leaving 3 bases unmatched. The CDR3 protein is CASSLGTGYEQYF. In DNA form, the CDR3 reads TGTGCCAGCAGTCTCGGGACAGGCTACGAGCAGTACTTC.

V usage is TRBV29-1 and J usage is TRBJ1-2; D uncertain. Looked up from germline, CDR1 is SQVTM and CDR2 is ANQGSEA. Trimming pared 4 bases from V and 1 base from J, leaving 7 bases between. CDR3 size: 12 residues. The CDR3 here is CSVGQVNYGYTF. For the CDR3, the DNA is TGCAGCGTTGGCCAGGTTAACTATGGCTACACCTTC.

The chain joins TRBV4-1 to TRBJ1-5; the D is unclear. CDR3 length: 13 amino acids. Germline CDR1 and CDR2: MGHRA and YSYEKL. V lost 1 base and J 6 bases, leaving 7 bases between the germline ends. The DNA of the CDR3 is TGCGCCAGCAGCCAAGGAACTCGTCAGCCCCAGCATTTT. Encoded protein: CASSQGTRQPQHF.

The rearrangement joins TRBV18 to TRBJ2-3; D remains ambiguous. Germline V gene data show CDR1 as KGHSH and CDR2 as LQKENI. Trimming cost V 3 bases and J 6 bases, with 7 bases left between them. This CDR3 is 12 amino acids long. As DNA, the CDR3 is TGTGCCAGCTCACCCTCTGTTGATACGCAGTATTTT. Its translation: CASSPSVDTQYF.

V gene TRBV6-1 combines with J gene TRBJ2-3, with D maybe TRBD2 (6 bases). In germline, CDR1 is MNHNS, CDR2 SASEGT. This CDR3 contains 17 residues. V lost 0 bases to trimming and J lost 0 bases, with 13 bases between them. CDR3 in DNA: TGTGCCAGCAGTGAAGCGCGGGTAGGGACTAGCACAGATACGCAGTATTTT. Translating gives CASSEARVGTSTDTQYF.

The chain couples TRBV13 to TRBJ2-3; TRBD2 aligns across 9 bases. Germline values: CDR1 PRHDT, CDR2 FYEKMQ (reference sequence). With 4 bases clipped from V and 2 bases from J, the junction kept 4 bases outside the gene matches. The CDR3 totals 15 residues. The chain's CDR3 is CASSSTSGVTDTQYF. The DNA of the CDR3 is TGTGCCAGCAGCTCGACTAGCGGAGTCACAGATACGCAGTATTTT.

This chain's CDR3 is CASSLVQGLYEQYF. The CDR3 nucleotides are TGCGCCAGCAGCTTGGTTCAGGGGTTATACGAGCAGTACTTC. The rearrangement links TRBV5-1 to TRBJ2-5; D is perhaps TRBD1 (6 bases). The better agreement between TRBJ2-7 and the DNA end casts doubt on the J call. This CDR3 is 14 amino acids long. The germline V gene has CDR1 SGHRS and CDR2 YFSETQ.

This clone was seen a handful of times. This chain links TRBV6-4 with TRBJ2-3, with 7 positions matching TRBD1. Trimming took 2 bases from V and 3 from J; bases not matched to a gene: 2. The CDR3 is made up of 14 amino acids. Germline CDR1 is MRHNA and CDR2 is SNTAGT. In DNA, the CDR3 is TGTGCCAGCAGTGACGCAGGGGGAACAGATACGCAGTATTTT. This gives the protein CASSDAGGTDTQYF.

This chain connects TRBV11-1 to TRBJ1-3; D ambiguous. Per germline, CDR1 SGHAT and CDR2 FQDESV (reference sequence). This CDR3 is 17 amino acids long. The germline V and J ends were trimmed by 5 bases and 7 bases, with 24 bases remaining between them. CDR3 region: CASSPSVKVTRENTIYF. In DNA form, the CDR3 reads TGTGCCAGCAGCCCCTCCGTGAAGGTGACGAGGGAGAACACCATATATTTT.

The genes are TRBV10-3 and TRBJ1-5; maybe TRBD1 (6 bases). V dropped 2 bases and J dropped 3 bases, with 14 bases sitting between them. This CDR3 has 16 amino acids. Germline lookup yields CDR1 ENHRY and CDR2 SYGVKD. CDR3 in amino acids: CAISERRWDNNQPQHF. The CDR3, as DNA: TGTGCCATCAGTGAGCGTAGATGGGACAACAATCAGCCCCAGCATTTT.

J is TRBJ2-7 and V is TRBV6-1, with D perhaps matching TRBD1 (5 bases). The CDR3 length is 15 residues. CDR1 and CDR2 from the germline V gene are MNHNS and SASEGT. The V end was cut by 1 base, the J end by 3 bases, with 13 bases between. CDR3 DNA: TGTGCCAGCAGTGAAGAGCCAGGGTCATACTACGAGCAGTACTTC. It specifies CASSEEPGSYYEQYF.

The rearrangement uses TRBV25-1 and TRBJ1-2; 10 nucleotides agree with TRBD1. J gave up 6 bases and V 4 bases, and 8 bases lay outside the gene matches. The CDR3 has 15 residues. Germline CDR1 and CDR2: MGHDK and SYGVNS. The CDR3 is CASSAFRDRGHGYTF. CDR3 nucleotides: TGTGCCAGCAGTGCCTTCCGGGACAGGGGTCATGGCTACACCTTC.

The chain recombines TRBV4-1 with TRBJ2-1; 9 bases line up with TRBD2. V was clipped by 4 bases and J by 9 bases; unmatched bases: 7. This CDR3 has 14 residues. Germline CDR1 reads MGHRA; CDR2 reads YSYEKL. The CDR3 nucleotides are TGCGCCAGCAGCCTGGCGGGAGGGGTGAGTGAGCAGTTCTTC. As protein: CASSLAGGVSEQFF.

This chain uses TRBV9 with TRBJ1-1; the D gene is possibly TRBD1 (6 bases). The V gene's germline CDR1 is SGDLS and CDR2 YYNGEE. CDR3 length: 14 amino acids. V lost 4 bases and J lost 2, with 12 bases in between. The CDR3 sequence: CASSKGGANTEAFF. The CDR3 coding sequence is TGTGCCAGCAGCAAGGGGGGGGCCAACACTGAAGCTTTCTTT.

The genes are TRBV11-1 and TRBJ2-6, with D tentatively TRBD1 (6 bases). Per germline, CDR1 SGHAT and CDR2 FQDESV (reference sequence). The CDR3 spans 15 residues. V was cut by 5 bases and J by 3 bases, with 11 bases left in between. This CDR3 is CASSVQGYGANVLTF. DNA for the CDR3: TGTGCCAGCAGCGTACAGGGTTATGGGGCCAACGTCCTGACTTTC.

The rearrangement links TRBV6-1 to TRBJ1-1; perhaps TRBD1 as D (6 bases). The V gene's germline CDR1 is MNHNS and CDR2 SASEGT. This CDR3 is 12 amino acids long. Trimming removed 8 bases at V and 5 bases at J, with 12 bases between. The CDR3 bases are TGTGCCAGCCGGGGGGCGCGTACTGAAGCTTTCTTT. The encoded protein is CASRGARTEAFF.

V usage is TRBV5-4 and J usage is TRBJ2-7, with 9 bases that match TRBD1. Trimming cost V 0 bases and J 5 bases; bases outside gene matches: 9. The CDR3 has 16 amino acids. Germline V lookup: CDR1 SGHNT, CDR2 YYREEE (reference sequence). The CDR3: CASSLAPGQGHDEQYF. For the CDR3, the DNA is TGTGCCAGCAGCTTGGCACCGGGACAGGGTCATGACGAGCAGTACTTC.

The V and J genes are TRBV7-9 and TRBJ2-3, with TRBD2 identical over 8 bases. The CDR3 is made up of 15 amino acids. V was pared by 2 bases and J by 3 bases, with 4 bases of the junction left unmatched. The V gene's germline CDR1 is SEHNR and CDR2 FQNEAQ (reference sequence). The CDR3 spells CASSLRAGVTDTQYF. The DNA of the CDR3 is TGTGCCAGCAGCTTAAGAGCGGGAGTGACAGATACGCAGTATTTT. Full variable domain (missing parts from reference TRBV7-9 and TRBJ2-3): DTGVSQNPRHKITKRGQNVTFRCDPISEHNRLYWYRQTLGQGPEFLTYFQNEAQLEKSRLLSDRFSAERPKGSFSTLEIQRTEQGDSAMYLCASSLRAGVTDTQYFGPGTRLTVL.

V gene TRBV18 combines with J gene TRBJ2-1; D is perhaps TRBD1 (5 bases). Germline CDR1 reads KGHSH; CDR2 reads LQKENI. Trimming stripped 3 bases from V and 9 bases from J, with 12 bases between. The CDR3 consists of 13 residues. The CDR3 region is CASSPSPGSEQFF. CDR3 bases: TGTGCCAGCTCACCGAGCCCAGGGTCTGAGCAGTTCTTC.

The V and J genes are TRBV7-2 and TRBJ2-5; 10 bases agree with TRBD2. V lost 2 bases and J lost 5; bases outside the gene matches: 5. CDR1 and CDR2 (germline): SGHTA, FQGNSA. CDR3 size: 15 residues. In DNA form, the CDR3 reads TGTGCCAGCAGCTTACTCAGCGGGAGGGCTGAGACCCAGTACTTC. Its protein is CASSLLSGRAETQYF.